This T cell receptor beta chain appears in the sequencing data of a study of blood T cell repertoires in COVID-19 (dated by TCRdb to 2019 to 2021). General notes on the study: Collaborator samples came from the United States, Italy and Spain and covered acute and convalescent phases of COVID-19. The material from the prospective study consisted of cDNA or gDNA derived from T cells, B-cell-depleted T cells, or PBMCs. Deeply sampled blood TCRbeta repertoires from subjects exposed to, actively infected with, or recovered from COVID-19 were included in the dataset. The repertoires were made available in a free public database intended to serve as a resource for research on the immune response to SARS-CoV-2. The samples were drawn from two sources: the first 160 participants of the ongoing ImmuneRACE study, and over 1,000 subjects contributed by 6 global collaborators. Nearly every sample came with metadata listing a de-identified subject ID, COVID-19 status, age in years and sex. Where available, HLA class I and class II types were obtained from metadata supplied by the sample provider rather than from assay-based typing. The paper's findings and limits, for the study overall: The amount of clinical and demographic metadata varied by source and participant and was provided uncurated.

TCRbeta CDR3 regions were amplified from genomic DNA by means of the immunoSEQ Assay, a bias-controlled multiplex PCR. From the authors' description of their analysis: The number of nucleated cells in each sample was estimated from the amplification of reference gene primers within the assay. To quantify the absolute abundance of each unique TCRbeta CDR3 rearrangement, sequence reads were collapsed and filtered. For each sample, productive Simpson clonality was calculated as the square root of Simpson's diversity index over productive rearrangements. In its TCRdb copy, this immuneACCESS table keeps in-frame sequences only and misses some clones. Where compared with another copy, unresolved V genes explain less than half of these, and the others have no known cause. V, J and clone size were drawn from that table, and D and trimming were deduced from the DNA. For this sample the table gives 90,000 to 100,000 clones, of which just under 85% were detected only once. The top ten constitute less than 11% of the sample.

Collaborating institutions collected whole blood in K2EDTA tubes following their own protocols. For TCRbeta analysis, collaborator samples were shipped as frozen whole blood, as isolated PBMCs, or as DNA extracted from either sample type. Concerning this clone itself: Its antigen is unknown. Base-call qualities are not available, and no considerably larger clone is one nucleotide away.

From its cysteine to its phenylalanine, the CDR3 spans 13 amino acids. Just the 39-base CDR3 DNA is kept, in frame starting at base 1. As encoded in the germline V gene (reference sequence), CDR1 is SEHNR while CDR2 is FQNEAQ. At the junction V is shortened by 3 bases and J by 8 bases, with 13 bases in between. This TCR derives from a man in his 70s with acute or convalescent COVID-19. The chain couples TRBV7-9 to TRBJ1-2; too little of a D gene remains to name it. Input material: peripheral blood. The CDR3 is CASSLRDFRGYTF. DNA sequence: TGTGCCAGCAGCTTGAGGGATTTTAGGGGCTACACCTTC.